This TCR beta chain was obtained from a study of beta chain features in type 1 diabetes (dated by TCRdb to the late 2010s). Regarding the study in general: Patients and healthy donors did not differ in mean age, gender distribution, total cell number or subset yield. A total of about 100,000,000 sorted cells were examined across all samples, and RNA yield correlated strongly with the number of cells per subset. In the study, TCRB repertoires of sorted circulating CD4+ T cell subsets from recently diagnosed type 1 diabetes patients were compared with those of matched healthy donors. Whereas all 28 donors provided naive and central memory subsets, regulatory and stem cell-like memory subsets were isolated from just 8 patients and about 8 healthy donors.

The entire isolated RNA was reverse transcribed using the High Capacity cDNA Reverse Transcription Kit, and thus expressed TCRB transcripts were sequenced. Naive, central memory and regulatory T cell samples underwent deep immunoSEQ sequencing, averaging about 3.3 million total reads per sample. Sorted cells were lysed in RLT buffer, and RNA was extracted using DNase-treated RNeasy Micro or Mini kits according to cell number. To prevent cross-contamination, each cell subset was processed individually, whereas patient and healthy donor samples were processed jointly. The immunoSEQ multiplex PCR was used to amplify TCRB sequences from cDNA, generating 87-bp fragments that spanned the CDR3 region. The amplicons were sequenced using the Illumina HiSeq platform. Processing in the source paper ran as follows. PCR bias was computationally corrected using synthetic template baselines, reads within Hamming distance 2 were collapsed, and singletons that could not be merged were discarded. Reads were aligned against IMGT to assign V, D and J genes, CDR3 length and insertions or deletions at six rearrangement sites. Clonotype counts were normalized to sorted cell number within each subset before computing true diversity and Gini coefficients with the tcR R package. The overlap coefficient, calculated on TCRB nucleotide sequences, was used to measure repertoire sharing. Out-of-frame TCRB sequences from naive cells were analyzed as a proxy for the pre-selection repertoire. Not all clones reach the TCRdb copy of this immuneACCESS table, which keeps in-frame sequences only. Checked studies attribute under half of the gap to unresolved V genes and leave the rest unexplained. Clone size and V and J calls were adopted from that table, with D and trimming inferred from the DNA. For this sample the table gives fewer than 300,000 clones, of which roughly 22% were detected only once. The ten top clones hold 0.025% to 0.035% of the sample.

The CDR3 covers 16 residues, taking in both the cysteine and the phenylalanine. Only the CDR3 DNA stays, 48 bases, in frame from base 1. CDR1 is given as MNHNS and CDR2 as SASEGT, both from the germline V gene. Germline trimming amounts to 4 bases on V and 2 bases on J, with 6 as the count of junction bases outside the gene matches. The table lists this clone with a few counts. Its specific antigen is unknown. Base-call qualities are not available, and no considerably larger clone is one nucleotide away. The paper as a whole reports these results and caveats: Fewer insertions and more nucleotide deletions at VDJ recombination sites were observed in patients with type 1 diabetes, implying thymic rearrangement abnormalities. PCR may preferentially amplify shorter templates, but because patient and control samples were amplified and corrected together, any resulting skew would affect both groups equally. Sequencing cDNA rather than genomic DNA could over-represent highly expressing activated cells, although activation and CD3 levels did not differ between groups. Type 1 diabetes patients showed a moderate but significant shortening of TCRB CDR3 length in all four CD4+ subsets. The naive, central memory and regulatory TCRB repertoires appeared to resemble one another more closely among patients than among healthy donors. Because the HLA sub-analyses included only small numbers of individuals, any influence of HLA type on TCRB rearrangement was left unresolved.

Each donor gave one peripheral blood draw, roughly 120 mL on average, collected into heparinised tubes. A BD FACSAria II and a panel including CD45RO, CCR7, CD25, CD127, CD95 and CD27 were used to sort naive, central memory, regulatory and stem cell-like memory CD4+ T cells. A purity above 95% was achieved for all sorted populations. Right away, PBMCs were isolated by Lymphoprep density gradient centrifugation and were stained directly, with no culture step. Samples were stained and sorted in pairs, with one healthy donor and one patient per experiment, so that batch effects were minimized. This TCR was sampled from a woman in her forties with type 1 diabetes. Sequencing used naive CD4+ T cells from blood. Taken with the paper, the label for cell subset or site translates to: true naive CD4+ T cells. This sequence uses TRBV6-1 and TRBJ2-3; TRBD2 fits 10 bases in the junction. The nucleotide sequence reads as follows: TGTGCCAGCAGTGGACGAGCGGGGGGGTACACAGATACGCAGTATTTT. The encoded protein is CASSGRAGGYTDTQYF.